The sequence of this T cell receptor beta chain was determined in a study of T cell clonotyping in hematopoietic cell transplantation. Looking at the study overall: Recipients' pretransplant samples followed cytoreduction.

The V and J ends lost 1 base and 4 bases respectively, with 14 bases between them. Germline loops: CDR1 SGHVS, CDR2 FQNEAQ. The CDR3 has 15 residues. Profiled with immunoSEQ multiplex PCR; TCRdb holds only in-frame clones, not every one. The sample shows approximately 20,000 clones, around 88% of them seen only once. This sample's time point: recipient sample about 28 days before transplant, after cytoreduction. Study-wide points: Few recipient clonotypes overlapped donors; over 97% were de novo at given depth. Broader posttransplant TCR repertoire diversity was predicted by graft donor and pretransplant recipient Inverse Simpson Index values. Recipient TCR diversity dropped after transplant; expanded clonotypes rose from day 30 to 180.

Regarding this clone: Its antigen is unidentified.

The sample was peripheral blood mononuclear cells, taken before stem cell transplant. This sequence joins TRBV7-8 and TRBJ2-7; D perhaps matches TRBD2 (6 bases). The sequence was obtained from a man aged 50 to 59 with acute myeloid leukemia. Some clones in this sample may be carry-over from other donors' samples. DNA of the CDR3: TGTGCCAGCAGCTTAGGGCAGGCGGGACCGTACGAGCAGTACTTC. Amino acids: CASSLGQAGPYEQYF.